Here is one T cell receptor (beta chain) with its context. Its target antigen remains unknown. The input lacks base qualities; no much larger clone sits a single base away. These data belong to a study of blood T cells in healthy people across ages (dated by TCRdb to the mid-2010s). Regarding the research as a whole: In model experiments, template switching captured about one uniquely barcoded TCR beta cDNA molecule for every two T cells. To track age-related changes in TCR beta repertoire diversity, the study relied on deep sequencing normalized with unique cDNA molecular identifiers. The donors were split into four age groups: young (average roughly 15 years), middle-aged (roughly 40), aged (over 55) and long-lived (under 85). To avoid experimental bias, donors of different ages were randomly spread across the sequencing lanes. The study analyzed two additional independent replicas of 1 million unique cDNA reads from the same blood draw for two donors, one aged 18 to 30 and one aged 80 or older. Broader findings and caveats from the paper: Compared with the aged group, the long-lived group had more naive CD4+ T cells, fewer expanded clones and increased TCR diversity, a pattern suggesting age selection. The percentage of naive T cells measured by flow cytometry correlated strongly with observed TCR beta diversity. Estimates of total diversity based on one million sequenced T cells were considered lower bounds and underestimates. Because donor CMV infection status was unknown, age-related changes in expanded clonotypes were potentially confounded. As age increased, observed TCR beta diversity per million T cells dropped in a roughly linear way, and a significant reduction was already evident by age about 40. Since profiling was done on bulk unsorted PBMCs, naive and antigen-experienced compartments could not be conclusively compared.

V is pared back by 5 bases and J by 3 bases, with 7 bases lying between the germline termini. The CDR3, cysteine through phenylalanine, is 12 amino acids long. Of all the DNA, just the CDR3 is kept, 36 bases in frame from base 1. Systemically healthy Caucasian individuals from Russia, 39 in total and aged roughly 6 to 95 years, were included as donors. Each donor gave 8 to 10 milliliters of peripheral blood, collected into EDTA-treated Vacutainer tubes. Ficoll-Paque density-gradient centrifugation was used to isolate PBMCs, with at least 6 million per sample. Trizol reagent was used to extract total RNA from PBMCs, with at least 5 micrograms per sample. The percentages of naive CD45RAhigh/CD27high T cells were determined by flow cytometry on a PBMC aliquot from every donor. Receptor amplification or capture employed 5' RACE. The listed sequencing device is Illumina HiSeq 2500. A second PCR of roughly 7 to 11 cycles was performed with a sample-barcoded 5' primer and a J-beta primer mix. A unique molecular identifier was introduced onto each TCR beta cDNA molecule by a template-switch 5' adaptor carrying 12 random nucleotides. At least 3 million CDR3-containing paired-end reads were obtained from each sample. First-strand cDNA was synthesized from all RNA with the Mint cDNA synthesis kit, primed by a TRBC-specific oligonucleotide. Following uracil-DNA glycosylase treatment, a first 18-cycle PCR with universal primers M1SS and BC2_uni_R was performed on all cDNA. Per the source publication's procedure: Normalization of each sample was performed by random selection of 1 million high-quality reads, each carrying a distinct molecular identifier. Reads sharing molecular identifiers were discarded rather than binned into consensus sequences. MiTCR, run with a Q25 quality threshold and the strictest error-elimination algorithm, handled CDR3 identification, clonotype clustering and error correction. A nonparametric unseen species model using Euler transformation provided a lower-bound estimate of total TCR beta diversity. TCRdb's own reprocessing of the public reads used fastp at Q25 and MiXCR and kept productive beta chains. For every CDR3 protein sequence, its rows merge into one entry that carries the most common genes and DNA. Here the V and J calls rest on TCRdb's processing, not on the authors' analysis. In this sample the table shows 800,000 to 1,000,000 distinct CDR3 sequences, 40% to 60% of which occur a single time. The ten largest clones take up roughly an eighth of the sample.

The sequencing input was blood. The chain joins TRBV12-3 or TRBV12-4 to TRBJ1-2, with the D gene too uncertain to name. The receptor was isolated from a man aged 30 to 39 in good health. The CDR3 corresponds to CASSPGHYGYTF. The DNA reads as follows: TGTGCCAGCAGTCCCGGACACTATGGCTACACCTTC.